This TCR beta chain came from a study of T cell responses to AZD1222 COVID-19 vaccine. Points from the study as a whole: Receipt of two AZD1222 doses was followed by a rise in Spike-specific TCR breadth and depth.

TCRdb keeps only in-frame clones here, not all; method: immunoSEQ multiplex PCR. The sample yields 150,000 to 200,000 clones, approximately 93% seen once. Second-dose groups at about 4 or about 12 weeks were pooled. In regard to this clone: Its specificity is unknown.

This material consisted of peripheral blood, taken 28 days after the second AZD1222 dose. The receptor was derived from an adult who received the AZD1222 COVID-19 vaccine.

The chain's CDR3 is CASRWTSGGVGELFF. Written as DNA, the CDR3 is TGTGCCAGCCGCTGGACTAGCGGGGGTGTCGGGGAGCTGTTTTTT. This chain connects TRBV2 to TRBJ2-2; 13 bases agree with TRBD2. This CDR3 region has 15 residues. The ends lost 8 bases at V and 7 bases at J; junction bases unmatched: 7. Germline values: CDR1 SNHLY, CDR2 FYNNEI.